This record covers a single T cell receptor (beta chain). Its antigen is unidentified. There are 14 residues in the CDR3. J lost 5 bases, V lost 6 bases, and 10 bases had no gene match. Unique molecular identifiers were present on cDNA, and template switching added a universal primer site. In TCRdb, the 5' RACE reads were re-called with MiXCR into one record per CDR3 protein. Of hundreds of thousands of distinct CDR3 sequences listed, around an eighth were seen once; the top ten hold around 1.5%. This sample was included in a study of identical twins. Whole-study results and caveats: Where out-of-frame alpha sequences were twin-shared, they showed excess low generation probability. Memory repertoires lacked the insertion deficit that abundant cord blood beta clonotypes showed. For monozygotic twins, models underestimated out-of-frame TCR alpha sharing.

This sample also belongs to another study, concerning yellow fever vaccine responses in identical twins.

V is TRBV12-3 or TRBV12-4 and J is TRBJ2-7, with 7 bases aligning to TRBD2. The receptor comes from a woman in her late teens or twenties in good health. Sample: PBMCs. The CDR3 reads CASRQTSSIHEQYF. CDR3 nucleotides: TGTGCCAGCAGACAGACTAGCAGCATCCACGAGCAGTACTTC.